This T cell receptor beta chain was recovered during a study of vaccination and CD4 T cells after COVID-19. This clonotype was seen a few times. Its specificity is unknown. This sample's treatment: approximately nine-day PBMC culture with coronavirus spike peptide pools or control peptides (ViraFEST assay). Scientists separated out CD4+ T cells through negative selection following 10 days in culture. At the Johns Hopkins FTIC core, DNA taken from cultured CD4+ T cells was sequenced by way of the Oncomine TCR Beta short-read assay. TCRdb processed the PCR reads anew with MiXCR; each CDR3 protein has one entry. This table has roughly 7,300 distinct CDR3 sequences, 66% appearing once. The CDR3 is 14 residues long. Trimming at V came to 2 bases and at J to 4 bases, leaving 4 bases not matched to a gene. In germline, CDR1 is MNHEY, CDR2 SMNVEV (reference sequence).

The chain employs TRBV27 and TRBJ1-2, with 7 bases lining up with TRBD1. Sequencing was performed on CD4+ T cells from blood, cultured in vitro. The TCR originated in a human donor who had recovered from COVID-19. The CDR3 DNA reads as TGTGCCAGCAGTTTACGACAGGGTGCCTATGGCTACACCTTC. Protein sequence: CASSLRQGAYGYTF.